This T cell receptor (beta chain) was captured in a study of T-cell reconstitution after alpha-beta-depleted transplantation in children. Overall study results and limits: Alpha-beta T cells about two months after transplant reportedly derived from several hundred expanded graft clones. One year after transplant, T-cell counts and diversity came mostly from newly produced T cells.

Unique molecular identifiers were incorporated when the TCRbeta library was constructed. TCRdb fed the PCR reads into MiXCR, producing one record per CDR3 protein. The sample comprises 550,000 to 600,000 distinct CDR3 sequences, around 23% of which are singletons, and over 12% rests with the top ten. This CDR3 has 13 residues. Trimming shortened V by 2 bases and J by 0 bases, and 7 bases separated the two germline ends. Germline-derived CDR1 and CDR2 are DFQATT and SNEGSKA (reference sequence). A few counts support this clonotype. Its antigen is currently unknown. The receptor's source is a boy less than two years old who had a stem cell transplant for acute myeloid leukemia, so the T cells may come from the graft donor. The chain recombines TRBV20-1 with TRBJ2-5; D is undetermined. The sequenced sample was PBMCs, mostly from graft donor cells, obtained 360 days after TCRalphabeta/CD19-depleted stem cell transplant. The CDR3 is CSARLGNQETQYF. DNA for the CDR3: TGCAGTGCTAGACTGGGAAACCAAGAGACCCAGTACTTC.